Sequencing of this T cell receptor beta chain was carried out in a study of blood T cell repertoires in COVID-19. Some clones are missing from TCRdb's copy, which holds only in-frame ones; the method was immunoSEQ multiplex PCR. This table holds 140,000 to 150,000 clones, about 87% found once. Germline values: CDR1 MNHEY, CDR2 SVGAGI. This CDR3 region has 13 residues. The ends were cut back, 4 bases at V and 5 bases at J, with 11 bases in the middle. The chain uses TRBV6-5 and TRBJ1-1; D gene ambiguous. This receptor was obtained from a man older than 75 with acute or convalescent COVID-19. The sequenced material came from peripheral blood. The CDR3 bases are TGTGCCAGCAGTTTTGGCGGGGATACTGAAGCTTTCTTT. It yields the protein CASSFGGDTEAFF.